Listed below are T cell receptor beta chains from one sample, sequenced in a study of post-analysis software for immune sequencing data. Via MiXCR, TCRdb re-called the PCR reads, giving one row per CDR3 protein. This table holds roughly 870,000 distinct CDR3 sequences, under 70% found once. The sample taken for sequencing was blood. Receptor source: a girl aged 10 to 17 with multiple sclerosis. The CDR3 runs from the conserved cysteine through the conserved F or W. A D gene is named only where the DNA matches it firmly. Expanded clones get a size class; other rows say once, few or many, or leave the size out.

cdr3_aa cdr3_nt clone_size j_call v_call d_call
CSVVDRDVTFMNTEAFF TGCAGCGTTGTCGACAGGGATGTTACGTTCATGAACACTGAAGCTTTCTTT . TRBJ1-1 TRBV29-1 TRBD1
CASSPRTEETQYF TGCGCCAGCAGCCCTCGGACAGAAGAGACCCAGTACTTC . TRBJ2-5 TRBV5-1 .
CASNPGVQNTEAFF TGCGCCAGCAATCCGGGGGTTCAGAACACTGAAGCTTTCTTT . TRBJ1-1 TRBV5-1 .
CASSLWGVGPYEQYF TGTGCCAGCAGTTTATGGGGTGTAGGGCCCTACGAGCAGTACTTC . TRBJ2-7 TRBV27 .
CASSQHPRSQETQYF TGTGCCAGCAGCCAACATCCTCGGAGCCAAGAGACCCAGTACTTC few TRBJ2-5 TRBV3-1 .
CASSPLTSGNTDTQYF TGTGCCAGCAGTCCCCTGACTAGCGGGAATACAGATACGCAGTATTTT . TRBJ2-3 TRBV27 TRBD2
CSARDPGQGAYNEQFF TGCAGTGCTAGAGACCCCGGACAGGGGGCGTACAATGAGCAGTTCTTC . TRBJ2-1 TRBV20-1 TRBD1
CASSFMGRAGAYGGTFF TGTGCCAGCAGTTTCATGGGCAGGGCGGGGGCGTACGGTGGAACTTTCTTT . TRBJ1-1 TRBV12-3/TRBV12-4 .
CASSSRQGVYGYTF TGTGCCAGCAGTTCCCGACAGGGGGTCTATGGCTACACCTTC . TRBJ1-2 TRBV12-3/TRBV12-4 TRBD1
CASSMDRVTSGYTF TGTGCCAGCAGCATGGACAGGGTCACCAGCGGCTACACCTTC few TRBJ1-2 TRBV5-8 TRBD1
CASSKEDASGRPRSYEQYF TGTGCCAGCAGCAAAGAGGACGCTAGCGGGAGACCACGGTCCTACGAGCAGTACTTC few TRBJ2-7 TRBV21-1 .
CASSYGGLAGPDTQYF TGTGCCAGCAGTTACGGCGGACTAGCGGGGCCAGATACGCAGTATTTT . TRBJ2-3 TRBV6-2/TRBV6-3 TRBD2
CASSLHGTSSTYERYF TGCGCCAGCAGCTTACACGGGACTAGCAGCACCTACGAGCGGTACTTC . TRBJ2-7 TRBV5-1 TRBD2
CASGLGVLGLAGGSYNEQFF TGCGCCAGCGGCTTGGGAGTCCTTGGACTAGCGGGGGGGTCTTACAATGAGCAGTTCTTC . TRBJ2-1 TRBV5-1 TRBD2
CASSQGGNSPLHF TGTGCCAGCAGCCAGGGGGGGAATTCACCCCTCCACTTT few TRBJ1-6 TRBV6-5 TRBD1
CASSHDSSGNTIYF TGTGCCAGCAGCCACGACAGCTCTGGAAACACCATATATTTT once TRBJ1-3 TRBV6-6 .
CASSVSRKGGDQFF TGTGCCAGCAGCGTATCCCGCAAGGGGGGCGATCAGTTCTTC . TRBJ2-1 TRBV9 .
CASSEGRRTEAFF TGTGCCAGCAGTGAAGGTAGGCGTACTGAAGCTTTCTTT . TRBJ1-1 TRBV6-1 .
CTASQGAGYGYTF TGCACGGCCTCACAGGGGGCCGGCTATGGCTACACCTTC . TRBJ1-2 TRBV20-1 TRBD1
CASSPERGDFYNEQFF TGCGCCAGCAGCCCCGAGCGGGGAGATTTCTACAATGAGCAGTTCTTC . TRBJ2-1 TRBV5-1 TRBD2
CASSLDRQGKASPLHF TGTGCCAGCAGCTTAGATCGACAGGGAAAGGCTTCACCCCTCCACTTT . TRBJ1-6 TRBV7-6 TRBD1
CASSESGTVSYEQYF TGCGCCAGCAGTGAGTCCGGGACAGTTTCCTACGAGCAGTACTTC . TRBJ2-7 TRBV10-2 TRBD1
CSAHGTGRIYEQYF TGCAGTGCTCACGGGACAGGGCGTATCTACGAGCAGTACTTC . TRBJ2-7 TRBV20-1 TRBD1
CSADSGSTDTQYF TGCAGTGCGGACAGCGGGAGCACAGATACGCAGTATTTT few TRBJ2-3 TRBV20-1 .
CASSTKGRSYEQYF TGTGCCAGCAGCACGAAAGGACGGTCCTACGAGCAGTACTTC . TRBJ2-7 TRBV21-1 .